This passage covers 8 T cell receptor beta chains from one sample sequenced in a study of T cells in Graves' hyperthyroidism and ophthalmopathy. Researchers amplified the TCR beta CDR3 regions from RNA transcripts. Using the HTBI primer set, a first-round RT-PCR was run on the TCR CDR3. TCRdb reanalysed the multiplex PCR reads using MiXCR and keeps one entry per CDR3 protein. The sample has roughly 290,000 distinct CDR3 sequences, 12% to 15% seen once. Sequenced material: blood. The source is a woman aged 40 to 55 with Graves' hyperthyroidism.

This clonotype was recorded many times. The chain uses TRBV19 and TRBJ1-2, with TRBD1 matching over 7 bases. The CDR3 is made up of 15 amino acids. The germline CDR1 and CDR2 sequences are LNHDA and SQIVND (reference sequence). After removal of 8 bases from V and 4 bases from J, the junction contained 13 bases not matched to a gene. CDR3 nucleotide sequence: TGTGCCAGTCGAAACCCTCAGGGGGTAATCTATGGCTACACCTTC. Residues: CASRNPQGVIYGYTF.

This clonotype was observed once. This clone may be a read error of a much larger clone one base away. The J gene is TRBJ2-5, the V gene TRBV6-1; D is possibly TRBD1 (5 bases). The germline gives CDR1 MNHNS, CDR2 SASEGT. Trimming took off 3 bases at V and 4 bases at J, with 12 bases between the two ends. The CDR3 covers 14 residues. The chain's CDR3 is CASSEFGQGETQYF. Written as DNA, the CDR3 is TGTGCCAGCAGTGAGTTTGGGCAGGGAGAGACCCAGTACTTC.

This clonotype was seen many times. The genes are TRBV2 and TRBJ1-6, with D tentatively TRBD1 (5 bases). The V gene's germline CDR1 is SNHLY and CDR2 FYNNEI. The V end was cut by 6 bases, the J end by 7 bases, with 16 bases between. The CDR3 has 15 residues. CDR3 sequence (DNA): TGTGCCAGCAGGAAAGGGACCGCCCCGAATTCACCCCTCCACTTT. The encoded protein is CASRKGTAPNSPLHF.

This chain joins TRBV20-1 and TRBJ1-3; D ambiguous. There are 15 residues in the CDR3. Germline V gene sequence: CDR1 DFQATT, CDR2 SNEGSKA (reference sequence). The V gene lost 4 bases and the J gene lost 4 bases, with 17 bases spanning the gap. CDR3 amino acids: CSAIVQALKGNTIYF. In nucleotides, the CDR3 is TGCAGTGCTATTGTGCAGGCTCTTAAGGGAAACACCATATATTTT.

In its sample, this clonotype was seen once. This may arise from a read error, as a much more abundant clone is one base away. The V and J genes are TRBV14 and TRBJ2-5; 8 nucleotides match TRBD2. The CDR3 sequence is 16 residues long. The trim removed 4 bases at V and 9 bases at J, leaving 16 bases unmatched. Germline loops: CDR1 SGHDN, CDR2 FVKESK. CDR3 sequence: CASSLGRRTSLESQYF. DNA for the CDR3: TGTGCCAGCAGCCTCGGCAGAAGGACTAGCTTGGAGTCCCAGTACTTC.

The sample holds a few counts of this clonotype. One base away lies a much larger clone, so this may be a sequencing read error. The CDR3 region has the DNA TGTGCCAGCCTCTTATGGACGGGAGGTCTCAACGAGCAGTACTTC. Translated, it gives CASLLWTGGLNEQYF. The chain carries TRBV6-4 and TRBJ2-7; 7 positions match TRBD2. This CDR3 is 15 amino acids long. Germline V CDR1 and CDR2: MRHNA, SNTAGT. Losses at the gene ends were 8 bases for V and 5 bases for J; bases not matched to a gene: 15.

This clonotype was counted at least ten times. This rearrangement joins TRBV7-9 to TRBJ1-1, with unresolved D. The V and J ends lost 3 bases and 0 bases respectively, with 8 bases between them. In germline, CDR1 is SEHNR, CDR2 FQNEAQ (reference sequence). The CDR3 runs 14 residues. The CDR3 DNA reads TGTGCCAGCAGCTTCCGCAACATGAACACTGAAGCTTTCTTT. Translating it yields CASSFRNMNTEAFF.

The table lists this clonotype with a few counts. This sequence joins TRBV19 and TRBJ1-1; 8 nucleotides line up with TRBD1. The CDR3 has 20 amino acids. CDR1 LNHDA and CDR2 SQIVND come from the germline V gene (reference sequence). Trimming removed 6 bases from V and 6 bases from J; junction bases left unmatched: 27. The CDR3 DNA reads TGTGCCAGTAGAAGGACAGGGAGACGCTCGGACACCCTCCTACGCCCTGAAGCTTTCTTT. Translated: CASRRTGRRSDTLLRPEAFF.